The rows below give T cell receptor beta chains drawn from one sample of a study of T cell repertoires in cytomegalovirus infection. TCRdb used MiXCR to reprocess the reads, holding one entry per CDR3 protein. Of about 150,000 distinct CDR3 sequences listed, less than 25% are singletons. Specimen: PBMCs. All receptors derive from a human donor in good health (CMV status not recorded). Some clones in this sample may be carry-over from other donors' samples. Each CDR3 is given with its conserved first and last residue. The D gene is left open where the match is weak.

CDR3,V,D,J
CASSLEAGNNEKLFF,TRBV5-1,-,TRBJ1-4
CASSYVGGDTQYF,TRBV6-5,-,TRBJ2-3
CASSPTVYEQYF,TRBV28,-,TRBJ2-7
CASSLLGDTYEQYF,TRBV28,-,TRBJ2-7
CASSPSGGTGELFF,TRBV7-2,-,TRBJ2-2
CAWSSGGRYEKLFF,TRBV30,-,TRBJ1-4
CASKRGASTDTQYF,TRBV12-3/TRBV12-4,-,TRBJ2-3
CASSFGDGSNQPQHF,TRBV28,-,TRBJ1-5
CASSPGQGFNSPLHF,TRBV27,TRBD1,TRBJ1-6
CASSLASTGEQYF,TRBV7-3,-,TRBJ2-7
CASSPVHKGNQPQHF,TRBV7-2,-,TRBJ1-5
CASSLYPNSGRFDTGELFF,TRBV5-1,TRBD2,TRBJ2-2
CASSLDASSYNEQFF,TRBV6-1,-,TRBJ2-1
CASSYGRAYEQYF,TRBV6-5,TRBD2,TRBJ2-7
CASSQWGTGGGPLHF,TRBV11-2,TRBD1,TRBJ1-6
CASSLFVGLKPQHF,TRBV28,-,TRBJ1-5
CASSLAGGRNEQFF,TRBV7-2,TRBD2,TRBJ2-1
CASSPVAGGNTDTQYF,TRBV7-9,TRBD2,TRBJ2-3
CASSFRGTGSGNTIYF,TRBV28,TRBD1,TRBJ1-3
CASRFWGSSGELFF,TRBV7-2,-,TRBJ2-2
CAWSVGRGRNQPQHF,TRBV30,-,TRBJ1-5
CASSLRAQGVTGELFF,TRBV7-6,-,TRBJ2-2
CASSEYRAGYNEQFF,TRBV25-1,-,TRBJ2-1
CASSLPGTRTYEQYF,TRBV7-9,-,TRBJ2-7
CATSDLAGNYGYTF,TRBV24-1,-,TRBJ1-2
CASNTGQGPEKLFF,TRBV2,TRBD1,TRBJ1-4
CASSPLRRGLHTDPSSRDTQYF,TRBV12-3/TRBV12-4,-,TRBJ2-3
CASLGSANVHEQFF,TRBV28,-,TRBJ2-1
CASSLQKVADSYEQYF,TRBV12-3/TRBV12-4,-,TRBJ2-7
CASSSENYGYTF,TRBV19,-,TRBJ1-2
CASRPPGGISYEQYF,TRBV27,TRBD2,TRBJ2-7
CSARVGQGVGGETQYF,TRBV20-1,TRBD1,TRBJ2-5
CASSQDRPGQAGQYF,TRBV3-1,TRBD1,TRBJ2-5
CASSRGRGRGSQETQYF,TRBV4-1,-,TRBJ2-5
CASSPPVGSREQFF,TRBV11-2,-,TRBJ2-1
CASSLGGAEKSPLHF,TRBV12-3/TRBV12-4,-,TRBJ1-6
CASSSQGSGSGGLYEQYF,TRBV7-2,TRBD2,TRBJ2-7
CASSEPLGAVYEQYF,TRBV2,-,TRBJ2-7
CASSLGGEYQPQHF,TRBV7-2,-,TRBJ1-5
CASSSEIGQDGHYEQYF,TRBV7-9,TRBD1,TRBJ2-7
CASSLVQASSGANVLTF,TRBV11-2,-,TRBJ2-6
CATVIGPLPGGGSGYTF,TRBV24-1,-,TRBJ1-2
CAWSPGQGRQETQYF,TRBV30,TRBD1,TRBJ2-5
CASRSRLAGGYNEQFF,TRBV6-5,TRBD2,TRBJ2-1
CASSYSEYRANTGELFF,TRBV6-2/TRBV6-3,-,TRBJ2-2
CASSGTPQNNSPLHF,TRBV6-1,-,TRBJ1-6
CASSRQVSNQPQHF,TRBV7-4,-,TRBJ1-5
CASRLGPMDSHLHF,TRBV5-1,-,TRBJ1-6
CSAPDRTSNQPQHF,TRBV20-1,-,TRBJ1-5
CASSPPSVENTEAFF,TRBV6-6,-,TRBJ1-1
CASSPQFGGAETQYF,TRBV12-3/TRBV12-4,-,TRBJ2-5
CASSSRQFPGANVLTF,TRBV28,-,TRBJ2-6
CASSVQSGDHGYTF,TRBV12-3/TRBV12-4,-,TRBJ1-2
CASSYGRVYEQYF,TRBV7-2,-,TRBJ2-7
CASSQSSGTGDRRSSYEQYF,TRBV23-1,TRBD1,TRBJ2-7
CAGYSANYGYTF,TRBV5-1,-,TRBJ1-2